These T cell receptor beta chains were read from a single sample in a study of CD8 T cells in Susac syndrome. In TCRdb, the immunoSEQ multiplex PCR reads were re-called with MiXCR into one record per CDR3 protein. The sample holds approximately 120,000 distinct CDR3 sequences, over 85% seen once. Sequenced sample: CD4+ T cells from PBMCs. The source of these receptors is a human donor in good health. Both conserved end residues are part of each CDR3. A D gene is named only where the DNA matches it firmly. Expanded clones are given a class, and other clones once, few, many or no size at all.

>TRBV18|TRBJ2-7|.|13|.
TGTGCCAGCTCACCTCTCGGGACGGGAGAGCAGTACTTC
CASSPLGTGEQYF
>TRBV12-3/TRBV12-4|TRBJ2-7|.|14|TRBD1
TGTGCCAGCAGTTCCGGACAGGGGGCCTACGAGCAGTACTTC
CASSSGQGAYEQYF
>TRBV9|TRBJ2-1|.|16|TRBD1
TGTGCCAGCAGCGTAGCCCCCGGGACAGGGGAGAATGAGCAGTTCTTC
CASSVAPGTGENEQFF
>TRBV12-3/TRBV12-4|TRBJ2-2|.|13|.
TGTGCCAGCACCCCAGGGAACACCGGGGAGCTGTTTTTT
CASTPGNTGELFF
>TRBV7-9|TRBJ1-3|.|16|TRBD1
TGTGCCAGCAGCACTTCGGACAGGGGGTCTGGAAACACCATATATTTT
CASSTSDRGSGNTIYF
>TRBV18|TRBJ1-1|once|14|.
TGTGCCAGCTCATCGACGCCGGGGAACACTGAAGCTTTCTTT
CASSSTPGNTEAFF
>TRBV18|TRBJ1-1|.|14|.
TGTGCCAGCTCACCGGGGCGGCGGAACACTGAAGCTTTCTTT
CASSPGRRNTEAFF
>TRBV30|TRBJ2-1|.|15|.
TGTGCCTGGAGTGTAAATCCCCAGAGCGGCAATGAGCAGTTCTTC
CAWSVNPQSGNEQFF
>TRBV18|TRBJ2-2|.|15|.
TGTGCCAGCTCACGACGTACCCAGAACACCGGGGAGCTGTTTTTT
CASSRRTQNTGELFF
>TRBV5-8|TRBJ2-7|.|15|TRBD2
TGTGCCAGCAGCCCCGTGGGAGGGGAGCCCTACGAGCAGTACTTC
CASSPVGGEPYEQYF
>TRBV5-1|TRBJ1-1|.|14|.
TGCGCCAGCAGGCTATTACCAGCAGACACTGAAGCTTTCTTT
CASRLLPADTEAFF
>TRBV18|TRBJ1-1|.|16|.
TGTGCCAGCTCACCACCGGGAACGGCCGGAGACACTGAAGCTTTCTTT
CASSPPGTAGDTEAFF
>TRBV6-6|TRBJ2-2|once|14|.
TGTGCCAGCAGCCCGAGACTCGGAATGGGGGAGCTGTTTTTT
CASSPRLGMGELFF
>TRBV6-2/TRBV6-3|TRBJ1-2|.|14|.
TGTGCCAGCGGCCCCACAGGGTTGACCTATGGCTACACCTTC
CASGPTGLTYGYTF
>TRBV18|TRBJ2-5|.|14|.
TGTGCCAGCTCACCACCCGCTCGGGGAGAGACCCAGTACTTC
CASSPPARGETQYF
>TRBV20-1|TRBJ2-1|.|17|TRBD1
TGCAGTGCCCGCCCGGGACAGTCGAACCTTAAGGGTAATGAGCAGTTCTTC
CSARPGQSNLKGNEQFF
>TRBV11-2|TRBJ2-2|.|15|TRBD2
TGTGCCAGCAGCTTAGCGGGAGGGAACACCGGGGAGCTGTTTTTT
CASSLAGGNTGELFF
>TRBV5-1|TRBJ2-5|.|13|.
TGCGCCAGCAGCCATGCGTACCAAGAGACCCAGTACTTC
CASSHAYQETQYF
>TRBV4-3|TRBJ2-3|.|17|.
TGCGCCAGCAGCCAAGCGGCTGGGGGAGACGTTACAGATACGCAGTATTTT
CASSQAAGGDVTDTQYF
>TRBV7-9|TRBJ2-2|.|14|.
TGTGCCAGCAGCAAAGAAGGGAACACCGGGGAGCTGTTTTTT
CASSKEGNTGELFF
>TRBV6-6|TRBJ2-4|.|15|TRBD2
TGTGCCAGCATTGGGGTTAGCGGGAGAAAAAACATTCAGTACTTC
CASIGVSGRKNIQYF
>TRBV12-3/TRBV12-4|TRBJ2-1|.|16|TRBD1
TGTGCCAGCAGCCCACCCGGGACAGGGACCTACAATGAGCAGTTCTTC
CASSPPGTGTYNEQFF
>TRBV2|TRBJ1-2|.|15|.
TGTGCCAGCAAGGCGGCAGGGCTATCTAACTATGGCTACACCTTC
CASKAAGLSNYGYTF
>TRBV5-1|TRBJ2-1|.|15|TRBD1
TGCGCCAGCAGCTTACAGGGGGCCGGGGGTAATGAGCAGTTCTTC
CASSLQGAGGNEQFF
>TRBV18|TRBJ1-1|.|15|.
TGTGCCAGCTCACCAGGTCCGCTCGGCAAAACTGAAGCTTTCTTT
CASSPGPLGKTEAFF
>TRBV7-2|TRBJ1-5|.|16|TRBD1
TGTGCCAGCAGCTTAAGTTCGGACAGGGTAGTCCAGCCCCAGCATTTT
CASSLSSDRVVQPQHF
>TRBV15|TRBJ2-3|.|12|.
TGTGCCACCAGCTTTTCAGGTGATACGCAGTATTTT
CATSFSGDTQYF
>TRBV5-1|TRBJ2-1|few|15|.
TGCGCCAGCAGCTTGACGCTAGAGGGGCGCAATGAGCAGTTCTTC
CASSLTLEGRNEQFF
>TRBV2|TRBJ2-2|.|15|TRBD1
TGTGCCAGCAGGGGACAGACCGCGAACACCGGGGAGCTGTTTTTT
CASRGQTANTGELFF
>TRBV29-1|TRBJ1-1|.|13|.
TGCAGCGTTGAAGGGACGGCGAACACTGAAGCTTTCTTT
CSVEGTANTEAFF
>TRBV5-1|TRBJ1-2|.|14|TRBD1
TGCGCCAGCAGCTTTGACAGGGGCAGGAATGGCTACACCTTC
CASSFDRGRNGYTF
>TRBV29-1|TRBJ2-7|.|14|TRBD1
TGCAGCGTTAAGGGACAGGACTACTCCTACGAGCAGTACTTC
CSVKGQDYSYEQYF
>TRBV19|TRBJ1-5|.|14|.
TGTGCCAGTAGACCTAGGGGGGGCAATCAGCCCCAGCATTTT
CASRPRGGNQPQHF
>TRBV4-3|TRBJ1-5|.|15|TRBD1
TGCGCCAGCAGCCAGGGGACAGGGATCAATCAGCCCCAGCATTTT
CASSQGTGINQPQHF
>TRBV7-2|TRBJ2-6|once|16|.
TGTGCCAGCAGCTTAGCTAGGACAGCTGGGGCCAACGTCCTGACTTTC
CASSLARTAGANVLTF
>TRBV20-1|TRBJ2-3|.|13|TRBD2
TGCAGTGCTCGTAGCGGGACGACAGATACGCAGTATTTT
CSARSGTTDTQYF
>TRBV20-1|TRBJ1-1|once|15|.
TGCAGTGCTAGCAGGGCGACACGCGGAGACACTGAAGCTTTCTTT
CSASRATRGDTEAFF
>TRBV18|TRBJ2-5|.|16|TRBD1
TGTGCCAGCTCACCGGGGGGACAGGGAAATCAAGAGACCCAGTACTTC
CASSPGGQGNQETQYF
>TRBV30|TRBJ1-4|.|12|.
TGTGCCTGGAGCGGGGCGGAGGGAAGGCTGTTTTTT
CAWSGAEGRLFF
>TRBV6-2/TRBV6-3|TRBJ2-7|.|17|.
TGTGCCAGCAGTTACCAATCAGGACAGTACCTTTCCTACGAGCAGTACTTC
CASSYQSGQYLSYEQYF
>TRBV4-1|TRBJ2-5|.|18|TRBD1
TGCGCCAGCAGCCCAGGACAGGGACGGGCTAAGAAGGGAGAGACCCAGTACTTC
CASSPGQGRAKKGETQYF
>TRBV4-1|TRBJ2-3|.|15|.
TGCGCCAGCAGCCAAGAAATGAGGAAGACAGATACGCAGTATTTT
CASSQEMRKTDTQYF
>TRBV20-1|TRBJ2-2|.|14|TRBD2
TGCAGTGCTTATCGGGACTACAACACCGGGGAGCTGTTTTTT
CSAYRDYNTGELFF
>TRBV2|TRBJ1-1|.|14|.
TGTGCCAGCAGTGAAGTTGCTAGGGGAACTGAAGCTTTCTTT
CASSEVARGTEAFF
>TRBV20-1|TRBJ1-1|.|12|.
TGCAGTGCCAGTACGGGTTACACTGAAGCTTTCTTT
CSASTGYTEAFF
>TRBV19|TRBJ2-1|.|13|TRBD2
TGTGCCAGTACTACGGGACTAATGAATGAGCAGTTCTTC
CASTTGLMNEQFF
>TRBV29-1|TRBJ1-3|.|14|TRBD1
TGCAGCGTTGGAGATCCGGACAGGGGAAACACCATATATTTT
CSVGDPDRGNTIYF
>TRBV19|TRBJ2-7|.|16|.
TGTGCCAGTAGTGCCCGACTCTCCTTCAGCTCCTACGAGCAGTACTTC
CASSARLSFSSYEQYF
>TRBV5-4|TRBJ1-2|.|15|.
TGTGCCAGCAGCGTTGTTCCCAAGCTAAACTATGGCTACACCTTC
CASSVVPKLNYGYTF
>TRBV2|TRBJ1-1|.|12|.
TGTGCCAGCAGTGAAGGGGCAGCTGAAGCTTTCTTT
CASSEGAAEAFF
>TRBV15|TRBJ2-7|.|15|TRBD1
TGTGCCACCAGCAGAGGGGGGGACAGGGGCTACGAGCAGTACTTC
CATSRGGDRGYEQYF
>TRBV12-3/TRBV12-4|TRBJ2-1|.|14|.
TGTGCCAGCAGCCGGACAACTCCTAACAATGAGCAGTTCTTC
CASSRTTPNNEQFF
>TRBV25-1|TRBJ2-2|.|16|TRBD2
TGTGCCAGCAGTTCCGGGGGGGCCCCTGACACCGGGGAGCTGTTTTTT
CASSSGGAPDTGELFF
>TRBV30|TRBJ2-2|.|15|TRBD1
TGTGCCCTCACCCGGGACAGGGGGCACACCGGGGAGCTGTTTTTT
CALTRDRGHTGELFF